A single sample gave rise to the 4 T cell receptor beta chains below, sequenced in a study of identifying expanded T cells in peripheral blood (dated by TCRdb to about 2019). To prepare the library, the immunoSEQ multiplex PCR assay was applied. Drawn from immuneACCESS, this table holds only the in-frame rearrangements with V and J called that TCRdb kept. Clones are partly lost; checked studies trace under half to an unresolved V gene and leave the rest unexplained. This sample gives fewer than 110,000 clones in total; 87% of them show up just once. The ten largest clonotypes hold 15% to 20% of the sample. The sequenced sample consisted of blood. These receptors all stem from a person aged 18-70 years in good health.

The chain uses TRBV6-1 and TRBJ1-5; D call uncertain. The CDR3 extends over 14 amino acids. The germline CDR1 and CDR2 sequences are MNHNS and SASEGT. The V end was cut by 1 base, the J end by 3 bases, with 7 bases between. DNA for the CDR3: TGTGCCAGCAGTGAAGAAGGGTTCAATCAGCCCCAGCATTTT. It encodes CASSEEGFNQPQHF.

The V call is TRBV10-3, the J call TRBJ2-7, with TRBD1 as a possible D gene (5 bases). The V and J ends lost 0 bases and 3 bases respectively, with 9 bases between them. Germline CDR1 ENHRY, CDR2 SYGVKD. The CDR3 has 14 amino acids. The CDR3: CAISESRVGYEQYF. CDR3 sequence (DNA): TGTGCCATCAGTGAGTCCAGGGTGGGCTACGAGCAGTACTTC.

The V gene is TRBV18, the J gene TRBJ2-7, with 9 bases lining up with TRBD2. The CDR3 spans 16 residues. CDR1 is KGHSH, CDR2 LQKENI, per germline. V was clipped by 4 bases and J by 0 bases; unmatched bases: 7. The CDR3 sequence is CASSLGLAGTSYEQYF. Here the CDR3 DNA reads TGTGCCAGCTCACTGGGCCTAGCGGGGACCTCCTACGAGCAGTACTTC.

This clone was observed a handful of times. The chain recombines TRBV6-1 with TRBJ2-1; 10 bases agree with TRBD2. Germline-derived CDR1 and CDR2 are MNHNS and SASEGT. Trimming cost V 7 bases and J 9 bases; bases outside gene matches: 9. CDR3 length equals 14 residues. The CDR3 loop is CASISSGGAFEQFF. CDR3 coding DNA: TGTGCCAGCATAAGCAGCGGGGGGGCCTTTGAGCAGTTCTTC.